This TCR beta chain was captured by sequencing in a study of identical twins. At least ten counts were recorded for this clonotype. Trimming left V 1 base short and J 0 bases short, with 6 bases between. The length of the CDR3 is 14 residues. cDNA molecules carried unique molecular identifiers, and template switching added a universal primer site. TCRdb re-derived calls from the 5' RACE reads in MiXCR, one entry per CDR3 protein. This sample yields about 280,000 distinct CDR3 sequences, of which less than 9% are seen a single time; 2.1% belongs to the top ten. The same data also contributed to another study, on yellow fever vaccine responses in identical twins.

The V and J genes are TRBV12-3 or TRBV12-4 and TRBJ1-1; D is ambiguous. The sequencing input was memory (CD45RO+) T cells sorted from blood. This clonotype was obtained from a woman between 18 and 29 years old in good health. CDR3: CASSLETVNTEAFF. CDR3 DNA sequence: TGTGCCAGCAGTTTAGAAACTGTGAACACTGAAGCTTTCTTT.